One and the same sample provided the 3 T cell receptor beta chains below, sequenced in a study of T cell responses to AZD1222 COVID-19 vaccine. Generated by immunoSEQ multiplex PCR, the TCRdb table keeps only in-frame clones and is missing some. The table shows approximately 110,000 clones, with more than 70% occurring only once. Sequenced material: peripheral blood, taken on day 0 of AZD1222 vaccination. These receptors came from an adult in good health.

The genes are TRBV7-8 and TRBJ2-3, with TRBD1 identical over 10 bases. The CDR3 runs 14 residues. V lost 5 bases and J lost 5; bases outside the gene matches: 4. In germline, CDR1 is SGHVS, CDR2 FQNEAQ. CDR3 bases: TGTGCCAGCAGCACGACAGGGGGCGAAGATACGCAGTATTTT. Translation gives CASSTTGGEDTQYF.

The rearrangement links TRBV3-1 (or the pseudogene TRBV3-2) to TRBJ1-3, with D possibly being TRBD1 (5 bases). Trimming shortened V by 6 bases and J by 5 bases, and 17 bases separated the two germline ends. This CDR3 is 15 amino acids long. Germline CDR1 and CDR2: LGHDT and YNNKEL (reference sequence). Written as DNA, the CDR3 is TGTGCCAGCAGTCCAACCGACAGCTATAGAAACACCATATATTTT. Amino acids: CASSPTDSYRNTIYF.

This chain's CDR3 is CASSPGVLETQYF. Here the CDR3 DNA reads TGTGCCAGCTCACCAGGGGTTTTGGAGACCCAGTACTTC. The V gene is TRBV18, the J gene TRBJ2-5, with D uncertain. The germline V and J ends were trimmed by 2 bases and 5 bases, with 9 bases remaining between them. Germline V gives CDR1 KGHSH, CDR2 LQKENI. This CDR3 is 13 amino acids long.